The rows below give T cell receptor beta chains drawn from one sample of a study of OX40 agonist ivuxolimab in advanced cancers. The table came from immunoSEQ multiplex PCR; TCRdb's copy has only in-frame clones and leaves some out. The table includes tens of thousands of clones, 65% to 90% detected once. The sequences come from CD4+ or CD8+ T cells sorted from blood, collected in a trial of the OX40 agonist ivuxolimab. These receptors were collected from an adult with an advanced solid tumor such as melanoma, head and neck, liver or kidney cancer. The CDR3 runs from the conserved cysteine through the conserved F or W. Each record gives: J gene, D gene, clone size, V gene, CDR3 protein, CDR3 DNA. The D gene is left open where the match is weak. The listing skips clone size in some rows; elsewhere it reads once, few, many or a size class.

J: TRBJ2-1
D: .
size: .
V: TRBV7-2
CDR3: CASSLPGAINNEQFF
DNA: TGTGCCAGCAGCCTTCCGGGAGCAATCAACAATGAGCAGTTCTTC

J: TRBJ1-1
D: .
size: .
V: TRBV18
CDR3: CASSPLWEGWGNTEAFF
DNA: TGTGCCAGCTCACCACTATGGGAGGGATGGGGGAACACTGAAGCTTTCTTT

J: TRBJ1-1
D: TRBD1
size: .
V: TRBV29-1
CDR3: CSVGTEISEAFF
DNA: TGCAGCGTCGGGACAGAAATCTCTGAAGCTTTCTTT

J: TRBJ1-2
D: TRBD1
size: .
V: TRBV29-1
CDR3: CSVLADRVAGYTF
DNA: TGCAGCGTTTTAGCGGACAGGGTGGCCGGCTACACCTTC

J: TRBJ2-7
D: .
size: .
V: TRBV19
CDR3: CASSAGTDLSYEQYF
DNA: TGTGCCAGTAGTGCCGGGACGGACCTCTCCTACGAGCAGTACTTC

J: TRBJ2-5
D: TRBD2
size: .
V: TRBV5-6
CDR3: CASTLNPGGETQYF
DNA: TGTGCCAGCACCCTCAACCCGGGGGGGGAGACCCAGTACTTC

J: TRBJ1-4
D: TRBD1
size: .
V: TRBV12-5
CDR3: CASGWDRPNEKLFF
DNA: TGTGCTAGTGGTTGGGACAGGCCTAATGAAAAACTGTTTTTT

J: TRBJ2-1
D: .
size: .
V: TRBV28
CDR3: CASRWGGGGSYNEQFF
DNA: TGTGCCAGCAGATGGGGAGGGGGCGGCTCCTACAATGAGCAGTTCTTC

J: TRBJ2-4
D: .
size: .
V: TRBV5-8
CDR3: CASSRGQKNIQYF
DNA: TGTGCCAGCAGCCGCGGACAGAAAAACATTCAGTACTTC

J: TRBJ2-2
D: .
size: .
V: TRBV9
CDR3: CASSLRLTAGELFF
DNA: TGTGCCAGCAGCCTCCGACTGACTGCCGGGGAGCTGTTTTTT

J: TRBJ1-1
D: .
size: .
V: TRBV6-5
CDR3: CASSYGPGRVTEAFF
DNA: TGTGCCAGCAGTTACGGGCCGGGACGGGTCACTGAAGCTTTCTTT

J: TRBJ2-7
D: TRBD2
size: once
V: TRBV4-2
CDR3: CASSQGSGLAVSYEQYF
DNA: TGTGCCAGCAGCCAGGGATCGGGACTAGCGGTTTCCTACGAGCAGTACTTC

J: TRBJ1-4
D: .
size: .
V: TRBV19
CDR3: CASNLVGNEKLFF
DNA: TGTGCCAGTAATCTGGTTGGGAATGAAAAACTGTTTTTT

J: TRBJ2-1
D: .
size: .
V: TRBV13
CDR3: CASTQTPYNEQFF
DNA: TGTGCCAGCACACAGACTCCCTACAATGAGCAGTTCTTC

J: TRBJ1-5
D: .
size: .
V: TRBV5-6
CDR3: CASSFWTGRKANQPQHF
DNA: TGTGCCAGCAGCTTTTGGACCGGGCGTAAGGCCAATCAGCCCCAGCATTTT

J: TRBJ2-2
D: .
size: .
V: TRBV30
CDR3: CAWSVGRGGTGELFF
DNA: TGTGCCTGGAGTGTGGGAAGGGGTGGCACCGGGGAGCTGTTTTTT

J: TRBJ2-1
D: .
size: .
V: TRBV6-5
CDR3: CASSPGGTANNEQFF
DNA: TGTGCCAGCAGCCCCGGGGGGACAGCAAACAATGAGCAGTTCTTC

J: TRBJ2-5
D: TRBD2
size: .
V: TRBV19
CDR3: CASSTGGGLETQYF
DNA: TGTGCCAGTAGTACCGGGGGGGGGCTCGAGACCCAGTACTTC

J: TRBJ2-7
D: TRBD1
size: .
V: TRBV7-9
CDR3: CASSLTGGLSYEQYF
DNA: TGTGCCAGCAGCTTAACAGGGGGCCTCTCCTACGAGCAGTACTTC

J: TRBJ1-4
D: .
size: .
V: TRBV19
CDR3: CASSIALEVGEKLFF
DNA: TGTGCCAGTAGTATAGCGTTGGAAGTGGGGGAAAAACTGTTTTTT

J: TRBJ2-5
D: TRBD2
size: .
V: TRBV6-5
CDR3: CASSSSLGGAETQYF
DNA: TGTGCCAGCAGTTCATCACTCGGGGGGGCCGAGACCCAGTACTTC

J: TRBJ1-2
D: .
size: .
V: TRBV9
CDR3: CASSVVGGASDGYTF
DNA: TGTGCCAGCAGCGTAGTTGGGGGGGCGAGTGATGGCTACACCTTC

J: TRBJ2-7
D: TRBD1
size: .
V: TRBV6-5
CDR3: CASSYPPGTGSGEQYF
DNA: TGTGCCAGCAGTTACCCACCCGGGACAGGGAGCGGCGAGCAGTACTTC